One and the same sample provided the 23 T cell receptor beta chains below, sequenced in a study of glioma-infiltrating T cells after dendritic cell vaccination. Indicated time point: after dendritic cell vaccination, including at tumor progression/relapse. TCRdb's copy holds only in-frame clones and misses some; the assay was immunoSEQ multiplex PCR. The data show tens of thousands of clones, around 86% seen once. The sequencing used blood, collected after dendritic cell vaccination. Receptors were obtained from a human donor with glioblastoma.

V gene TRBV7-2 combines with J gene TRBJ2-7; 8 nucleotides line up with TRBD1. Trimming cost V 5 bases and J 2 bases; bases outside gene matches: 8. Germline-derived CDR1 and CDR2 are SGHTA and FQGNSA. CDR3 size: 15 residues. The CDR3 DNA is TGTGCCAGCAGCCTTGGGACAGGAGCTGCCTACGAGCAGTACTTC. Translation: CASSLGTGAAYEQYF.

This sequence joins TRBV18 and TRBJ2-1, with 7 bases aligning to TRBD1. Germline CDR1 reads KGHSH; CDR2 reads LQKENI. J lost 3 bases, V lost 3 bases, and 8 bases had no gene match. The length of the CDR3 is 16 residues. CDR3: CASSPPTGNHYNEQFF. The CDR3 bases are TGTGCCAGCTCACCCCCGACAGGGAACCACTACAATGAGCAGTTCTTC.

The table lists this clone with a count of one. In DNA, the CDR3 is TGTGCCAGCAGCTTGGGGGGCAGGGATACTGAAGCTTTCTTT. Translation: CASSLGGRDTEAFF. V gene TRBV5-6 combines with J gene TRBJ1-1, with D tentatively TRBD1 (5 bases). The CDR3 is 14 amino acids. V was shortened by 0 bases and J by 5 bases, with 11 bases between the two germline ends. The germline V gene has CDR1 SGHDT and CDR2 YYEEEE.

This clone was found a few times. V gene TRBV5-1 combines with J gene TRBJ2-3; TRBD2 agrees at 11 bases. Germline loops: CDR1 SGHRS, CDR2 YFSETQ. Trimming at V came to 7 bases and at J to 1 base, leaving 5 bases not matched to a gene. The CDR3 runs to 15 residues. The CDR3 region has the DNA TGCGCCAGCGCCCGTAGCGGGGGGGGCACAGATACGCAGTATTTT. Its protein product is CASARSGGGTDTQYF.

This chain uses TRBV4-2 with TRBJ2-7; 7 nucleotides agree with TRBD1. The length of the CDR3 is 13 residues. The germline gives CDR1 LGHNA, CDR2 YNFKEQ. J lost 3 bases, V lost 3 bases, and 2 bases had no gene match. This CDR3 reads CASSHGDSYEQYF. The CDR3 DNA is TGTGCCAGCAGCCATGGGGACAGCTACGAGCAGTACTTC.

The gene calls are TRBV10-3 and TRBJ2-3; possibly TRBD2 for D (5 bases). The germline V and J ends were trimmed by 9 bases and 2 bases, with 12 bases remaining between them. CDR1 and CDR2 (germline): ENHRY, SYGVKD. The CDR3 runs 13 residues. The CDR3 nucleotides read TGTGCCATTAACCCCGGGAACACAGATACGCAGTATTTT. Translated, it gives CAINPGNTDTQYF.

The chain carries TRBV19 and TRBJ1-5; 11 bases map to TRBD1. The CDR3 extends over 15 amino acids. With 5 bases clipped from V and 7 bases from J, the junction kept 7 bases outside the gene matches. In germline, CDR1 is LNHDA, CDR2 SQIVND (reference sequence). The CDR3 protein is CASSPRDRGYQPQHF. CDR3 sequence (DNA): TGTGCCAGTAGTCCCCGGGACAGGGGGTACCAGCCCCAGCATTTT.

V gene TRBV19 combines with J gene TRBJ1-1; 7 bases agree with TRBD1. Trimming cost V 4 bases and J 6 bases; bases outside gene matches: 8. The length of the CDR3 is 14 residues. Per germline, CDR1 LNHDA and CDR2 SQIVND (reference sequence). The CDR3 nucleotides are TGTGCCAGTAGTACCGGACAGGTTCTATCTGAAGCTTTCTTT. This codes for CASSTGQVLSEAFF.

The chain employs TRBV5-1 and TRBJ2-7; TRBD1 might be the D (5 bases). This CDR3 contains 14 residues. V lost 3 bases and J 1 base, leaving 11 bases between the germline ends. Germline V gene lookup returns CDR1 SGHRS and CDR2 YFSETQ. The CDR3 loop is CASSSPTGSYEQYF. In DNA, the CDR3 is TGCGCCAGCAGCTCCCCTACAGGTTCCTACGAGCAGTACTTC.

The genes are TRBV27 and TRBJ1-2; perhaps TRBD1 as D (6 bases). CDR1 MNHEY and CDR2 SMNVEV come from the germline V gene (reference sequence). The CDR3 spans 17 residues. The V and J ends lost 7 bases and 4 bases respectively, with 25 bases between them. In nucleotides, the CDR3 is TGTGCCAGCAAACATCTTGGGGTCAGGGGTGACTCCTATGGCTACACCTTC. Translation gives CASKHLGVRGDSYGYTF.

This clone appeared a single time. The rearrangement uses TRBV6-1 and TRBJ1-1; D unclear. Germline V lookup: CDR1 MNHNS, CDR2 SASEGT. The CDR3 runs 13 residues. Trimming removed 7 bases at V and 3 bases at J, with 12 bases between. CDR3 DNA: TGTGCCAGCAATGGCCCTCGTCACACTGAAGCTTTCTTT. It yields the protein CASNGPRHTEAFF.

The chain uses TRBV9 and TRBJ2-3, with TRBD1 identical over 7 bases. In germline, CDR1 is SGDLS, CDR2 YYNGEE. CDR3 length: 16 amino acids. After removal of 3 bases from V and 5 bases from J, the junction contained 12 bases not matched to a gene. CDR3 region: CASSALTQGEGDTQYF. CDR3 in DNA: TGTGCCAGCAGCGCCTTAACCCAGGGGGAAGGAGATACGCAGTATTTT.

As DNA, the CDR3 is TGTGCCAGCACTCCTAAGACAGCCATTTTGGGGAACACTGAAGCTTTCTTT. Its protein is CASTPKTAILGNTEAFF. The gene calls are TRBV25-1 and TRBJ1-1; D is possibly TRBD1 (5 bases). CDR1 and CDR2 from the germline V gene are MGHDK and SYGVNS. Deletions cut 7 bases from V and 1 base from J, with 22 bases between. The length of the CDR3 is 17 residues.

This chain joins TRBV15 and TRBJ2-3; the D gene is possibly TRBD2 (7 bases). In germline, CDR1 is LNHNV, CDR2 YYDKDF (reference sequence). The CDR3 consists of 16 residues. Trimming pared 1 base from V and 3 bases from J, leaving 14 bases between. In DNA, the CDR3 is TGTGCCACCAGCAGAGTAGGGGGGGCGCGTACAGATACGCAGTATTTT. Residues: CATSRVGGARTDTQYF.

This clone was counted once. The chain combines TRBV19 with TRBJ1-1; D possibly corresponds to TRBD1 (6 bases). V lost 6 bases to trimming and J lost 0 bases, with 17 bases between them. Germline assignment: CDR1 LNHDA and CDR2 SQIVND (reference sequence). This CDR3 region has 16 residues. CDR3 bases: TGTGCCAGTAGACCGGGACAAACCTCTATGAACACTGAAGCTTTCTTT. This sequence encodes CASRPGQTSMNTEAFF.

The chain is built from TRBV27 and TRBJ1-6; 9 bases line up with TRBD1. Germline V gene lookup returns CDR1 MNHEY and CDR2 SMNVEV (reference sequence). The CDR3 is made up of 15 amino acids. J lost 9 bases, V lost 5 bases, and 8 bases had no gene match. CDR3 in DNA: TGTGCCAGCAGTAGGCGGGACAGGGTGCTTTCACCCCTCCACTTT. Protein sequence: CASSRRDRVLSPLHF.

The CDR3 DNA follows: TGTGCCAGCAGAGGACAGGGGTGGACTGAAGCTTTCTTT. The encoded protein is CASRGQGWTEAFF. The J gene is TRBJ1-1, the V gene TRBV2; TRBD1 matches at 9 bases. The CDR3 consists of 13 residues. The J segment lost 5 bases and the V segment lost 6 bases, leaving 4 bases of the junction unmatched. Germline CDR1 reads SNHLY; CDR2 reads FYNNEI. The full variable domain, in which reference TRBV2 and TRBJ1-1 provide the parts outside the CDR3, is EPEVTQTPSHQVTQMGQEVILRCVPISNHLYFYWYRQILGQKVEFLVSFYNNEISEKSEIFDDQFSVERPDGSNFTLKIRSTKLEDSAMYFCASRGQGWTEAFFGQGTRLTVV.

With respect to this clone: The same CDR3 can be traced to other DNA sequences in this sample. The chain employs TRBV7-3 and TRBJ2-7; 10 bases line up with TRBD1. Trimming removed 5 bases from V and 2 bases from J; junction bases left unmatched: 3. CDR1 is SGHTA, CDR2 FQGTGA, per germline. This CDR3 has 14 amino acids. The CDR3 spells CASSPGTGAYEQYF. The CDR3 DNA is TGTGCCAGCAGCCCCGGGACAGGGGCCTACGAGCAGTACTTC. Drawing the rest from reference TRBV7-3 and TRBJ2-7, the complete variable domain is GAGVSQTPSNKVTEKGKYVELRCDPISGHTALYWYRQSLGQGPEFLIYFQGTGAADDSGLPNDRFFAVRPEGSVSTLKIQRTERGDSAVYLCASSPGTGAYEQYFGPGTRLTVT.

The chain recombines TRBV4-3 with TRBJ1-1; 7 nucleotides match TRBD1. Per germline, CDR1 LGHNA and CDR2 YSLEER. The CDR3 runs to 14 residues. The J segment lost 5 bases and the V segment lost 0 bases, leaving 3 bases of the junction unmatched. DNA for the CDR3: TGCGCCAGCAGCCAAGACAGGGGGGATACTGAAGCTTTCTTT. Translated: CASSQDRGDTEAFF.

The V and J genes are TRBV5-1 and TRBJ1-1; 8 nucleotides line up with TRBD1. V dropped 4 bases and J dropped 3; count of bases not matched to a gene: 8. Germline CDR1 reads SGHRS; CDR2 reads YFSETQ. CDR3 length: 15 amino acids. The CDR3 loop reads CASSAGQGGYTEAFF. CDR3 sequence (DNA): TGCGCCAGCAGCGCCGGACAGGGTGGGTACACTGAAGCTTTCTTT.

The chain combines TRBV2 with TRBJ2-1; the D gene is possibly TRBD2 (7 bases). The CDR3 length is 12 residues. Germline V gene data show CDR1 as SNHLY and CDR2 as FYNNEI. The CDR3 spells CGGGTDYNEQFF. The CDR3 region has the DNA TGTGGGGGGGGCACAGATTACAATGAGCAGTTCTTC.

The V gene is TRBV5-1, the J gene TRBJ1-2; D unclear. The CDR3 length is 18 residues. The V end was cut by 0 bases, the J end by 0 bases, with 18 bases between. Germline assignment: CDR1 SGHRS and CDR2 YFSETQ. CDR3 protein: CASSLGLAGGSANYGYTF. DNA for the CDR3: TGCGCCAGCAGCTTGGGATTAGCTGGAGGGTCGGCTAACTATGGCTACACCTTC. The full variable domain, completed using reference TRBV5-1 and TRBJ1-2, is KAGVTQTPRYLIKTRGQQVTLSCSPISGHRSVSWYQQTPGQGLQFLFEYFSETQRNKGNFPGRFSGRQFSNSRSEMNVSTLELGDSALYLCASSLGLAGGSANYGYTFGSGTRLTVV.

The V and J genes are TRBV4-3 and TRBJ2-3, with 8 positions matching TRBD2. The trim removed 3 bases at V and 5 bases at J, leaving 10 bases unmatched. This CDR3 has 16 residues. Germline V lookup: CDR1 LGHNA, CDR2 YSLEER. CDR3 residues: CASSQDSSGGGDTQYF. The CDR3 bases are TGCGCCAGCAGCCAGGACTCCAGCGGGGGAGGAGATACGCAGTATTTT.